This T cell receptor (beta chain) was captured by sequencing in a study of CD8 T cells in ankylosing spondylitis (dated by TCRdb to about 2017). For the wider study: To find TCR variants linked to disease, the study profiled T cell receptor beta repertoires in ankylosing spondylitis patients and healthy donors. The full study cohort was made up of about two dozen ankylosing spondylitis patients and roughly 98 healthy donors. Peripheral blood was sampled, and synovial fluid was also collected from ankylosing spondylitis patients. Beyond this particular receptor, the publication reports: Blood from ankylosing spondylitis patients appeared to be characterized by a TCR beta motif made up of under 10 highly homologous amino acid variants. A CD8+ phenotype was shown by the disease-linked clones, which were found at relatively low frequencies in peripheral blood. Some motif variants had previously been reported in the synovial fluid and blood of reactive arthritis patients, which suggests shared mechanisms of disease initiation. Significant enrichment of the disease-linked clones was reported in matched synovial fluid samples from ankylosing spondylitis patients.

TCRdb records Illumina HiSeq 2500 as the sequencer. TCR beta libraries were prepared by quantitative 5'-RACE with molecular barcodes. As for the authors' bioinformatics: Disease-linked TCR variants were identified with a new computational method built on a probabilistic model of VDJ rearrangement. In TCRdb, the public reads were trimmed at Q25 with fastp and aligned with MiXCR, with productive beta chains retained. When rows share a CDR3 protein, they turn into one entry using the most common DNA and genes. These V and J calls rely on TCRdb rather than the paper's analysis. The sample table contains roughly 670,000 distinct CDR3 sequences; only one count was recorded for around 20% of them. The ten largest make up around 19% of the sample. This clonotype was counted a few times. The antigen it binds to is not known. Per-base qualities were not stored, and no clone one base away is much larger. V lost 5 bases and J lost 3 bases; the stretch between them is 8 bases long. From its cysteine to its phenylalanine, the CDR3 spans 13 amino acids. The kept DNA is CDR3 alone, 39 bases in frame from the first base. Per the germline V gene (reference sequence), SEHNR is the CDR1 and FQNEAQ is the CDR2.

The rearranged segments are TRBV7-9 and TRBJ2-1; the D segment cannot be called with confidence. Material: blood, either unsorted or a sorted T cell fraction (not recorded which). This TCR was sampled from a male donor with ankylosing spondylitis. The CDR3 in this case is CASSEVSYNEQFF. The bases are TGTGCCAGCAGCGAAGTGAGCTACAATGAGCAGTTCTTC.